Below, 25 T cell receptor beta chains from the same sample are listed, as sequenced in a study of identical twins. TCRdb re-called the 5' RACE reads with MiXCR, one entry per CDR3 protein. The sample contains 1.5 million to 2 million distinct CDR3 sequences, 25% to 35% of which appear only once. The sequencing sample was made of cord blood. Receptor source: a newborn girl in good health.

In this sample, this clonotype turned up many times. This chain connects TRBV6-6 to TRBJ2-3; 10 bases map to TRBD2. In germline, CDR1 is MNHNY, CDR2 SVGAGI (reference sequence). J lost 1 base, V lost 4 bases, and 5 bases had no gene match. This CDR3 spans 16 amino acids. The CDR3 here is CASSSSTSGGTDTQYF. The CDR3, as DNA: TGTGCCAGCAGTTCCTCAACTAGCGGGGGCACAGATACGCAGTATTTT.

In DNA, the CDR3 is TGTGCCAGCAGCTTATCCCCGCTAGCCCTCCCCACAGATACGCAGTATTTT. The encoded protein is CASSLSPLALPTDTQYF. V usage is TRBV7-2 and J usage is TRBJ2-3, with D possibly being TRBD2 (5 bases). CDR1 is SGHTA, CDR2 FQGNSA, per germline. This CDR3 has 17 residues. Trimming removed 2 bases at V and 2 bases at J, with 17 bases between. Based on the CDR3 plus reference TRBV7-2 and TRBJ2-3, the full variable domain is GAGVSQSPSNKVTEKGKDVELRCDPISGHTALYWYRQSLGQGLEFLIYFQGNSAPDKSGLPSDRFSAERTGGSVSTLTIQRTQQEDSAVYLCASSLSPLALPTDTQYFGPGTRLTVL.

The chain links TRBV7-8 to TRBJ2-1; a possible D gene is TRBD1 (5 bases). The CDR3 spans 14 residues. Trimming took off 2 bases at V and 8 bases at J, with 13 bases between the two ends. The germline gives CDR1 SGHVS, CDR2 FQNEAQ. The DNA of the CDR3 is TGTGCCAGCAGCTTAACCAGGGTCCGAGATGAGCAGTTCTTC. Its protein product is CASSLTRVRDEQFF.

Only a few counts were recorded for this clonotype. The V and J genes are TRBV6-1 and TRBJ2-1, with D hard to call. Trimming stripped 8 bases from V and 0 bases from J, with 8 bases between. This CDR3 is built from 13 residues. Germline CDR1 reads MNHNS; CDR2 reads SASEGT. The CDR3 sequence is CASYPNSYNEQFF. Here the CDR3 DNA reads TGTGCCAGCTACCCCAACTCCTACAATGAGCAGTTCTTC.

The chain links TRBV11-2 to TRBJ2-1, with a tentative D call TRBD1 (6 bases). This CDR3 is built from 16 residues. Germline CDR1 reads SGHAT; CDR2 reads FQNNGV. V dropped 7 bases and J dropped 0 bases, with 16 bases sitting between them. The CDR3 DNA reads as TGTGCCAGCATAGAAATGGGGGCAAGCTCCTACAATGAGCAGTTCTTC. This encodes CASIEMGASSYNEQFF.

This clonotype was observed once. The V and J genes are TRBV7-9 and TRBJ1-2; D remains ambiguous. Looked up from germline, CDR1 is SEHNR and CDR2 is FQNEAQ (reference sequence). CDR3 length: 14 amino acids. The V end lost 1 base, the J end lost 3 bases, and 9 bases lay between the germline ends. The CDR3 here is CASSLVRNHYGYTF. The CDR3 nucleotides read TGTGCCAGCAGCTTAGTGAGGAACCACTATGGCTACACCTTC.

The V and J genes are TRBV3-1 and TRBJ2-7; D is uncertain. Germline V gives CDR1 LGHDT, CDR2 YNNKEL (reference sequence). V lost 2 bases to trimming and J lost 5 bases, with 4 bases between them. The CDR3 contains 11 residues. CDR3 loop: CASSQINEQYF. The CDR3 nucleotides are TGTGCCAGCAGCCAAATAAACGAGCAGTACTTC.

A word on this clonotype: One end of the junction fails to match germline, which may point to a read error. The chain has TRBV20-1 and TRBJ2-3, with D uncertain. The CDR3 consists of 16 residues. The germline V gene encodes CDR1 DFQATT and CDR2 SNEGSKA (reference sequence). CDR3 DNA sequence: TGTAGTGCTAGAATTGGTATATCGGTTCTCACAGATACGCAGTATTTT. This encodes CSARIGISVLTDTQYF.

This clonotype came up a few times. J is TRBJ2-3 and V is TRBV27; 7 nucleotides align to TRBD1. The length of the CDR3 is 13 residues. Germline lookup yields CDR1 MNHEY and CDR2 SMNVEV (reference sequence). Unmatched junction bases numbered 5, after V lost 5 bases and J lost 6 bases. CDR3 DNA sequence: TGTGCCAGCAGTGGAAGGGACAGTGATACGCAGTATTTT. Translation gives CASSGRDSDTQYF.

This clonotype turned up a few times. This sequence joins TRBV11-2 and TRBJ2-1; TRBD2 matches at 12 bases. Trimming at V came to 5 bases and at J to 3 bases, leaving 8 bases not matched to a gene. The length of the CDR3 is 17 residues. CDR1 and CDR2 (germline): SGHAT, FQNNGV. This CDR3 reads CASSASGTSGYYNEQFF. Written as DNA, the CDR3 is TGTGCCAGCAGCGCCTCCGGGACTAGCGGGTACTACAATGAGCAGTTCTTC.

This clonotype was detected once. The gene calls are TRBV5-1 and TRBJ2-3, with TRBD2 matching over 9 bases. CDR3 length: 15 residues. The V and J ends lost 6 bases and 4 bases, in that order; junction bases with no gene match: 9. Germline CDR1 is SGHRS and CDR2 is YFSETQ. The CDR3 reads CASTVQGLAADTQYF. CDR3 coding DNA: TGCGCCAGCACGGTACAGGGACTAGCCGCAGATACGCAGTATTTT.

This rearrangement joins TRBV5-6 to TRBJ2-7, with TRBD2 identical over 7 bases. The germline V gene has CDR1 SGHDT and CDR2 YYEEEE. Trimming cost V 4 bases and J 3 bases; bases outside gene matches: 22. CDR3 length equals 19 residues. This chain's CDR3 is CASSLVLPKVRRGNYEQYF. The CDR3 nucleotides are TGTGCCAGCAGCCTCGTACTACCCAAGGTGCGGCGGGGGAACTACGAGCAGTACTTC.

This clonotype has more than one count but fewer than ten. The genes are TRBV12-3 or TRBV12-4 and TRBJ2-3, with unresolved D. This CDR3 has 14 amino acids. V was trimmed by 1 base and J by 14 bases, leaving 19 bases between them. The CDR3 loop is CASSLERSPITRYF. The CDR3 DNA reads as TGTGCCAGCAGTTTAGAACGGAGTCCTATTACACGGTATTTT.

The chain recombines TRBV11-3 with TRBJ2-1; TRBD1 might be the D (6 bases). CDR1 SGHNT and CDR2 YENEEA come from the germline V gene. This CDR3 contains 14 residues. V lost 3 bases to trimming and J lost 7 bases, with 13 bases between them. CDR3 nucleotide sequence: TGTGCCAGCAGCTTCCTCCGGGACACTAATGAGCAGTTCTTC. Amino acid sequence: CASSFLRDTNEQFF.

In the case of this clonotype: A read error may produce the germline difference seen at one junction end. The CDR3 nucleotides are TGCAATGCTAGCTACTACCCCAACACTGAAGCTTTCTTT. It translates to CNASYYPNTEAFF. The chain couples TRBV20-1 to TRBJ1-1, with D unclear. The CDR3 is 13 residues long. CDR1 is DFQATT, CDR2 SNEGSKA, per germline (reference sequence).

This clonotype appeared a few times. This chain connects TRBV5-1 to TRBJ1-1; D is possibly TRBD1 (6 bases). The V end lost 0 bases, the J end lost 5 bases, and 11 bases lay between the germline ends. CDR3 length: 14 amino acids. Germline CDR1 reads SGHRS; CDR2 reads YFSETQ. CDR3 nucleotides: TGCGCCAGCAGCTTGGTGGGGGCTGGGACTGAAGCTTTCTTT. As protein: CASSLVGAGTEAFF.

This chain uses TRBV5-1 with TRBJ2-7, with D hard to call. V dropped 0 bases and J dropped 4 bases, with 8 bases sitting between them. The CDR3 runs to 13 residues. Germline values: CDR1 SGHRS, CDR2 YFSETQ. For the CDR3, the DNA is TGCGCCAGCAGCTTGGACGACAAATACGAGCAGTACTTC. It specifies CASSLDDKYEQYF.

This chain connects TRBV15 to TRBJ2-7; a weak D match, TRBD2 (6 bases). The CDR3 totals 13 residues. CDR1 is LNHNV and CDR2 is YYDKDF in the germline V gene (reference sequence). V was clipped by 3 bases and J by 2 bases, with 8 bases between them. The CDR3 region is CATSRDYTYEQYF. In DNA, the CDR3 is TGTGCCACCAGCAGGGACTACACCTACGAGCAGTACTTC.

The gene calls are TRBV7-9 and TRBJ2-2; 8 bases align to TRBD1. CDR1 and CDR2 (germline): SEHNR, FQNEAQ (reference sequence). This CDR3 spans 16 amino acids. V was pared by 5 bases and J by 0 bases, with 5 bases of the junction left unmatched. The CDR3 sequence: CASSAVDRANTGELFF. CDR3 coding DNA: TGTGCCAGCAGCGCCGTGGACAGGGCGAACACCGGGGAGCTGTTTTTT.

About this clonotype itself: One end of the junction does not line up with germline, which may come from a read error. The chain recombines TRBV3-1 with TRBJ1-1; 7 positions match TRBD1. In germline, CDR1 is LGHDT, CDR2 YNNKEL (reference sequence). The CDR3 runs to 13 residues. CDR3 DNA sequence: TGTGCCGGCAGCCGTTACAGGGGTACTGAAGCTTTCTTT. Translation gives CAGSRYRGTEAFF.

The rearrangement links TRBV15 to TRBJ1-2; 7 nucleotides agree with TRBD1. Germline V gene data show CDR1 as LNHNV and CDR2 as YYDKDF (reference sequence). The length of the CDR3 is 14 residues. V lost 1 base to trimming and J lost 5 bases; unmatched junction nucleotides: 4. This CDR3 is CATSRGGTAYGYTF. CDR3 bases: TGTGCCACCAGCAGAGGAGGGACAGCATATGGCTACACCTTC.

This clonotype showed up just a few times. The chain links TRBV19 to TRBJ2-1, with 7 positions matching TRBD2. CDR3 length: 15 residues. From germline, CDR1 is LNHDA and CDR2 SQIVND (reference sequence). V was pared by 1 base and J by 8 bases, with 8 bases of the junction left unmatched. CDR3 in amino acids: CASSIVGLESDEQFF. DNA for the CDR3: TGTGCCAGTAGTATAGTCGGACTAGAGAGCGATGAGCAGTTCTTC. Full variable domain (rest looked up from reference TRBV19 and TRBJ2-1): DGGITQSPKYLFRKEGQNVTLSCEQNLNHDAMYWYRQDPGQGLRLIYYSQIVNDFQKGDIAEGYSVSREKKESFPLTVTSAQKNPTAFYLCASSIVGLESDEQFFGPGTRLTVL.

A few counts support this clonotype. The genes are TRBV10-3 and TRBJ1-1; TRBD1 is a possible D gene (6 bases). Deletions cut 2 bases from V and 4 bases from J, with 8 bases between. This CDR3 contains 13 residues. Germline loops: CDR1 ENHRY, CDR2 SYGVKD. CDR3 nucleotides: TGTGCCATCAGTGAGGGCAGGGGCACTGAAGCTTTCTTT. It specifies CAISEGRGTEAFF.

V and J are TRBV11-2 and TRBJ2-3; D unclear. The CDR3 is 13 residues long. Trimming removed 0 bases from V and 7 bases from J, with 8 bases in between. Germline CDR1 is SGHAT and CDR2 is FQNNGV. The DNA of the CDR3 is TGTGCCAGCAGCTTAGATCGACGGCATACGCAGTATTTT. Protein: CASSLDRRHTQYF.

This clonotype was found a few times. V and J are TRBV7-2 and TRBJ1-3; no clear D. The CDR3 has 15 residues. Germline-derived CDR1 and CDR2 are SGHTA and FQGNSA. Deletions cut 4 bases from V and 0 bases from J, with 10 bases between. This CDR3 is CASSSVAHSGNTIYF. CDR3 DNA sequence: TGTGCCAGCAGCTCGGTGGCCCACTCTGGAAACACCATATATTTT.